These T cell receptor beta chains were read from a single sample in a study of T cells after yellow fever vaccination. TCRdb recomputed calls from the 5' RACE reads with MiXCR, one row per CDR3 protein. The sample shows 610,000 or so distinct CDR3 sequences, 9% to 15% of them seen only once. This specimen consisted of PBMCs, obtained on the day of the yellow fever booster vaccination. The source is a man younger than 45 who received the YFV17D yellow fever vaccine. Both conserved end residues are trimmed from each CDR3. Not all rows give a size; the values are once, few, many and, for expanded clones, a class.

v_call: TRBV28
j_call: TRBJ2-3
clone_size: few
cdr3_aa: ASGPPRQDTQY

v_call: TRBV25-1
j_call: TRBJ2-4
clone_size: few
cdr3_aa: ASSDSPARGENIQY

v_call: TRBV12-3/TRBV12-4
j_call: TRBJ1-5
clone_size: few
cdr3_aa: ASSVTGDPNQPQH

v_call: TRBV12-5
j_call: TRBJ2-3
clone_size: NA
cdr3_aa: ASGLASLAGGPDTQY

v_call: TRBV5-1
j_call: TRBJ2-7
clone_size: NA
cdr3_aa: ASSLGPTGTGVYEQY

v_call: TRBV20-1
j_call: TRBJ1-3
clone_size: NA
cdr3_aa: SVMTGERNTIY

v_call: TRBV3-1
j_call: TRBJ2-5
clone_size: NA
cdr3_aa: ASSPGHLRETQY

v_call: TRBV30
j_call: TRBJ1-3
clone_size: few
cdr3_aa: AWSVGGTGGNTIY

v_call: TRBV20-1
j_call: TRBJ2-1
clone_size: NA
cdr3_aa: SAVAGGNEQF

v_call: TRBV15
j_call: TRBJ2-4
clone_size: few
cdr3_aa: ATSRDRLAKNIQY

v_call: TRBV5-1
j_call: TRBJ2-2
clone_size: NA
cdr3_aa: ASSIQGNSGELF

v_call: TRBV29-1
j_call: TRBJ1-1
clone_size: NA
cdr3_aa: SVFREEAF

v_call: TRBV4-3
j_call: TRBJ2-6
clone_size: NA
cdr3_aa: ASSQKNSGANVLT

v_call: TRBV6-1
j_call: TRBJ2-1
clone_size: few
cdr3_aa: ASSPPGLHRNEQF

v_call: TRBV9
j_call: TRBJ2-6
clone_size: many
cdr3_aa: ASSERRTGRPSGANVLT

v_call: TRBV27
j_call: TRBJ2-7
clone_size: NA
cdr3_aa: ASSLGTSGTSEQY

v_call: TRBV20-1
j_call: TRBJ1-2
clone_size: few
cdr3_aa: SATGGWFGYT

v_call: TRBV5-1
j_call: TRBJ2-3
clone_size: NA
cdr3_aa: ASSSRQGSSTDTQY

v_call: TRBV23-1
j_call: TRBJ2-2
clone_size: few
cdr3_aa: ASSQTTPLNTGELF

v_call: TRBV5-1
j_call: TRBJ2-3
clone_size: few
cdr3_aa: ASRTSDTDTQY

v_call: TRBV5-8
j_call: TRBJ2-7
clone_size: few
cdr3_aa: ASTRREGYEQY

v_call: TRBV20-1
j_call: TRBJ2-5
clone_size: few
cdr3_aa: SANLRPGGVEETQY

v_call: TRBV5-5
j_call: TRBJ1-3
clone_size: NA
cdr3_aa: ASSLEGVSGNTIY

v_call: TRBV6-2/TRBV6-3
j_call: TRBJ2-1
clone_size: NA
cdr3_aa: ASSYRFNEQF

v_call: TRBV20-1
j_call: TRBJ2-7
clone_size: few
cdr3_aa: SASRTLYEQY

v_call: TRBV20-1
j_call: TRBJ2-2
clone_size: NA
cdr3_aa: CARDLLSGEGTGELF

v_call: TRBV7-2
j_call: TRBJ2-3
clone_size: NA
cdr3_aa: ASSPSSTQY

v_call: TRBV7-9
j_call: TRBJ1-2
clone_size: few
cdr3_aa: ASSFDSYGYT

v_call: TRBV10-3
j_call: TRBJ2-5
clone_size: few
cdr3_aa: AISAQPETQY